Listed here are 7 T cell receptor beta chains from one sample, sequenced in a study of OX40 agonist ivuxolimab in advanced cancers. Sequencing used immunoSEQ multiplex PCR; TCRdb keeps in-frame clones, though not all of them. This sample has about 96,000 clones, with roughly 87% found just once. The sequenced sample was CD4+ or CD8+ T cells sorted from blood, obtained in a trial of the OX40 agonist ivuxolimab. All receptors derive from an adult with an advanced solid tumor such as melanoma, head and neck, liver or kidney cancer.

This clone was seen only once. This chain connects TRBV11-3 to TRBJ2-7; a weak D match, TRBD1 (6 bases). The germline V gene encodes CDR1 SGHNT and CDR2 YENEEA. The CDR3 sequence is 14 residues long. Trimming stripped 0 bases from V and 3 bases from J, with 9 bases between. CDR3 residues: CASSLERGSYEQYF. The CDR3 nucleotides read TGTGCCAGCAGCTTAGAAAGGGGGAGCTACGAGCAGTACTTC.

V and J are TRBV15 and TRBJ2-5; tentative D call: TRBD2 (6 bases). The CDR3 sequence is 14 residues long. CDR1 and CDR2 (germline): LNHNV, YYDKDF (reference sequence). V lost 5 bases and J 5 bases, leaving 15 bases between the germline ends. The CDR3 bases are TGTGCCACCAGCGTGAGACGGGGGTATGAGACCCAGTACTTC. Translation: CATSVRRGYETQYF.

The chain links TRBV27 to TRBJ2-7, with no clear D. The germline gives CDR1 MNHEY, CDR2 SMNVEV (reference sequence). CDR3 length: 15 amino acids. Trimming left V 6 bases short and J 7 bases short, with 22 bases between. This CDR3 reads CASSRVWVGVQEQYF. CDR3 in DNA: TGTGCCAGCAGCCGAGTGTGGGTGGGCGTGCAGGAGCAGTACTTC.

The rearrangement joins TRBV14 to TRBJ2-5; no clear D gene. Trimming left V 4 bases short and J 5 bases short, with 17 bases between. This CDR3 contains 15 residues. Germline V gives CDR1 SGHDN, CDR2 FVKESK. Written as DNA, the CDR3 is TGTGCCAGCAGCCGAGACGCCACGGCGTGGGAGACCCAGTACTTC. Protein product: CASSRDATAWETQYF. Full variable domain (missing parts from reference TRBV14 and TRBJ2-5): EAGVTQFPSHSVIEKGQTVTLRCDPISGHDNLYWYRRVMGKEIKFLLHFVKESKQDESGMPNNRFLAERTGGTYSTLKVQPAELEDSGVYFCASSRDATAWETQYFGPGTRLLVL.

V usage is TRBV6-5 and J usage is TRBJ2-5, with TRBD1 identical over 7 bases. The CDR3 is 15 amino acids. Germline V lookup: CDR1 MNHEY, CDR2 SVGAGI. With 7 bases clipped from V and 4 bases from J, the junction kept 12 bases outside the gene matches. In nucleotides, the CDR3 is TGTGCCAGCACCTACGACAGGGTCGGACGAGAGACCCAGTACTTC. Protein: CASTYDRVGRETQYF.

The chain uses TRBV6-6 and TRBJ1-5; 11 bases are shared with TRBD1. CDR1 and CDR2 (germline): MNHNY, SVGAGI (reference sequence). Trimming cost V 7 bases and J 5 bases; bases outside gene matches: 7. The CDR3 has 15 amino acids. This CDR3 is CASTPGQGVYQPQHF. The CDR3 coding sequence is TGTGCCAGCACTCCGGGACAGGGGGTGTATCAGCCCCAGCATTTT.

The chain employs TRBV28 and TRBJ2-5; D might be TRBD2 (6 bases). Germline values: CDR1 MDHEN, CDR2 SYDVKM. V gave up 6 bases and J gave up 1 base, with 9 bases separating them. This CDR3 is 13 amino acids long. The CDR3 sequence is CASRPGGQETQYF. CDR3 nucleotides: TGTGCCAGCAGACCCGGGGGCCAAGAGACCCAGTACTTC.